These 10 T cell receptor beta chains share one sample of origin, sequenced in a study of cytomegalovirus exposure and HLA in healthy donors. The protocol was immunoSEQ multiplex PCR, while the TCRdb copy is restricted to in-frame clones and leaves out a portion. Of about 69,000 clones in the sample, just over 95% were seen once. Sequencing was performed on PBMCs. Every receptor here comes from a woman aged 18-35 years in good health and CMV-seropositive.

This sequence joins TRBV7-8 and TRBJ2-1; TRBD2 aligns across 10 bases. CDR1 SGHVS and CDR2 FQNEAQ come from the germline V gene. J gave up 3 bases and V 3 bases, and 14 bases lay outside the gene matches. This CDR3 spans 19 amino acids. CDR3 loop: CASSFPHNVAGGHYNEQFF. CDR3 in DNA: TGTGCCAGCAGCTTCCCTCACAATGTAGCGGGAGGTCACTACAATGAGCAGTTCTTC.

The chain joins TRBV10-3 to TRBJ1-1; 7 bases align to TRBD1. V shed 6 bases and J 5 bases; nucleotides not matched to a gene: 9. The CDR3 runs 14 residues. Looked up from germline, CDR1 is ENHRY and CDR2 is SYGVKD. The CDR3 is CAIRGEDRRTEAFF. The CDR3 bases are TGTGCCATCAGGGGAGAGGACAGGAGGACTGAAGCTTTCTTT.

The chain couples TRBV29-1 to TRBJ2-5, with D unclear. The CDR3 loop spans 15 amino acids. Germline V gene lookup returns CDR1 SQVTM and CDR2 ANQGSEA. V was shortened by 0 bases and J by 5 bases, with 16 bases between the two germline ends. Here the CDR3 DNA reads TGCAGCGTTGAAGATCGTCCCCCCCTGAGGGAGACCCAGTACTTC. It is translated as CSVEDRPPLRETQYF.

The chain joins TRBV18 to TRBJ1-2; 10 bases match TRBD1. Germline V gene lookup returns CDR1 KGHSH and CDR2 LQKENI. The CDR3 runs to 16 residues. Trimming cost V 2 bases and J 3 bases; bases outside gene matches: 6. CDR3 sequence reads: CASSPNLTGGYYGYTF. The CDR3 coding sequence is TGTGCCAGCTCACCAAACCTGACAGGGGGCTACTATGGCTACACCTTC.

CDR3 nucleotide sequence: TGTGCCAGCAAGCCTGGACTAGCGGCCTCCTACGAGCAGTACTTC. The encoded protein is CASKPGLAASYEQYF. The V and J genes are TRBV5-4 and TRBJ2-7; 10 bases agree with TRBD2. V trimming: 6 bases; J trimming: 0 bases; junction bases outside the gene matches: 6. Germline values: CDR1 SGHNT, CDR2 YYREEE (reference sequence). This CDR3 is 15 amino acids long.

The chain is built from TRBV5-1 and TRBJ2-7, with D unclear. The V and J ends lost 0 bases and 3 bases respectively, with 7 bases between them. This CDR3 comprises 13 residues. Per germline, CDR1 SGHRS and CDR2 YFSETQ. The CDR3, as DNA: TGCGCCAGCAGCTTGGGCCAGTTCTACGAGCAGTACTTC. It is translated as CASSLGQFYEQYF.

The rearrangement links TRBV2 to TRBJ1-2; 10 bases agree with TRBD1. The CDR3 runs 17 residues. Losses at the gene ends were 6 bases for V and 4 bases for J; bases not matched to a gene: 14. Germline CDR1 and CDR2: SNHLY and FYNNEI. CDR3 sequence (DNA): TGTGCCAGCAGCAAGACCGGGACAGGGGATATATCCTATGGCTACACCTTC. Protein: CASSKTGTGDISYGYTF.

J is TRBJ1-2 and V is TRBV19; D is perhaps TRBD1 (5 bases). The CDR3 extends over 12 amino acids. Germline CDR1 reads LNHDA; CDR2 reads SQIVND (reference sequence). Trimming took 6 bases from V and 3 from J, leaving 8 bases between them. The CDR3 coding sequence is TGTGCCAGTAGGACAGTTCACTATGGCTACACCTTC. Amino acids: CASRTVHYGYTF.

This sequence joins TRBV11-3 and TRBJ2-5; the D gene is possibly TRBD2 (5 bases). This CDR3 is built from 14 residues. Trimming took 5 bases from V and 3 from J, leaving 13 bases between them. Germline CDR1 SGHNT, CDR2 YENEEA. DNA for the CDR3: TGTGCCAGCAGCCAGCCGGACGGGGAAGAGACCCAGTACTTC. Residues: CASSQPDGEETQYF.

The V call is TRBV19, the J call TRBJ2-2; 9 bases map to TRBD1. Germline V CDR1 and CDR2: LNHDA, SQIVND (reference sequence). The CDR3 extends over 15 amino acids. With 4 bases clipped from V and 4 bases from J, the junction kept 4 bases outside the gene matches. Written as DNA, the CDR3 is TGTGCCAGTAGTACCGTGACAGGGGGCACCGGGGAGCTGTTTTTT. Translation: CASSTVTGGTGELFF.